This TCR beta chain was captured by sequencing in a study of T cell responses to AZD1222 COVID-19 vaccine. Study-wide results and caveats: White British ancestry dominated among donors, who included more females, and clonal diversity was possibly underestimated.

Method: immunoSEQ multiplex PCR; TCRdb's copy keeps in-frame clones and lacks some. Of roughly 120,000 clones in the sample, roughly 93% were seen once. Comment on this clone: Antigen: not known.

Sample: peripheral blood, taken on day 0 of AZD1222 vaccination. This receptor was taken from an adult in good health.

CDR3 loop: CASSPSLGNQPQHF. CDR3 bases: TGTGCCAGCAGCCCTTCTTTGGGCAATCAGCCCCAGCATTTT. V gene TRBV4-2 combines with J gene TRBJ1-5, with D uncertain. Per the germline V gene, CDR1 is LGHNA and CDR2 is YNFKEQ. V gave up 4 bases and J gave up 2 bases, with 9 bases separating them. The CDR3 totals 14 residues.